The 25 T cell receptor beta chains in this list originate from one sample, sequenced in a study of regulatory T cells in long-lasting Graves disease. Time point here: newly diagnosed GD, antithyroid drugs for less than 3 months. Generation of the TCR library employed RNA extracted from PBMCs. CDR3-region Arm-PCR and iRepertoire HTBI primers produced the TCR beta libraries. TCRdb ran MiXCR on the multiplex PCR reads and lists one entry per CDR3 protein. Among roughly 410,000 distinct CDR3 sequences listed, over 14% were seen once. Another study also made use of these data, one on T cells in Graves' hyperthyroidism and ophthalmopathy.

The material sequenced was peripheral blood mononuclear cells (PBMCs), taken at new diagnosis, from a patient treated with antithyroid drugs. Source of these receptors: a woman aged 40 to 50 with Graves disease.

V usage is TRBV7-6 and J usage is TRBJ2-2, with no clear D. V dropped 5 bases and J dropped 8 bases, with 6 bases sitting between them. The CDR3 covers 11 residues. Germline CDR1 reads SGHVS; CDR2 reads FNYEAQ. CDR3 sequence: CASSQEGELFF. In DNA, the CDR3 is TGTGCCAGCAGCCAAGAAGGGGAGCTGTTTTTT.

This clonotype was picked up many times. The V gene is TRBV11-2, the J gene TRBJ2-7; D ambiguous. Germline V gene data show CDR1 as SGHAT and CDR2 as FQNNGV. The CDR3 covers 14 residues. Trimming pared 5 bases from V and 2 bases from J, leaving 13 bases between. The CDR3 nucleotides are TGTGCCAGCAGCCTGACCGGTGGTACCTACGAGCAGTACTTC. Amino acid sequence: CASSLTGGTYEQYF.

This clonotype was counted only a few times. CDR3 sequence: CASSPQGLQFF. CDR3 DNA sequence: TGTGCCAGCTCACCACAGGGACTGCAGTTCTTC. This chain links TRBV18 with TRBJ2-1; D possibly corresponds to TRBD2 (6 bases). The germline CDR1 and CDR2 sequences are KGHSH and LQKENI. V was trimmed by 1 base and J by 12 bases, leaving 7 bases between them. The CDR3 runs 11 residues.

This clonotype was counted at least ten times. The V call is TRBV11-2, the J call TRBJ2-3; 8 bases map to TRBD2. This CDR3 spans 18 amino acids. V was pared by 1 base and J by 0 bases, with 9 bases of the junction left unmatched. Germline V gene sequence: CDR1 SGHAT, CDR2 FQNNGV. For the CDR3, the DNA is TGTGCCAGCAGCTTAGCTGGTAGCGGGACTGTTAGCACAGATACGCAGTATTTT. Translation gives CASSLAGSGTVSTDTQYF.

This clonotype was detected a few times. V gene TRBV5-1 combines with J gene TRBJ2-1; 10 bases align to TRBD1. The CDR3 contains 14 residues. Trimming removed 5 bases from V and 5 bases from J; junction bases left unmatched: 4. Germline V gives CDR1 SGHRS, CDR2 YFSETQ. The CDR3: CASSRDRGDNEQFF. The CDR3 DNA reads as TGCGCCAGCAGTCGGGACAGGGGAGACAATGAGCAGTTCTTC.

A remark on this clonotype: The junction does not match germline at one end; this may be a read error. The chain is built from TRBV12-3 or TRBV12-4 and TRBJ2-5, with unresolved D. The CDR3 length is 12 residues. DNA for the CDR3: TGTGCCAGCAGTGAGGAGCAAGAGACCCAGCACTTC. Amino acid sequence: CASSEEQETQHF.

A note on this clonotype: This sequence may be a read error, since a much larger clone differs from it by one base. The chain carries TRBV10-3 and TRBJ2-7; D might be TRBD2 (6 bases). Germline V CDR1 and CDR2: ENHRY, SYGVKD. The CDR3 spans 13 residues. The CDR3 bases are TGTGCCATCAGTGGTAGCGGCTCCCACGAGCAGTACTTC. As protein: CAISGSGSHEQYF.

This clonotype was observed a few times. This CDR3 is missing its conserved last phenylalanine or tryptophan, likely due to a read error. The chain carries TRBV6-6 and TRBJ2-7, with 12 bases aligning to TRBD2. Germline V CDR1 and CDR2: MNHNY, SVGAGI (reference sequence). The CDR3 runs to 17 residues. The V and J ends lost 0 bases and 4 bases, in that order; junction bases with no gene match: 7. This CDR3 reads CASSYSTSGSQGYEQYL. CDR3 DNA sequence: TGTGCCAGCAGTTACTCGACTAGCGGGAGTCAAGGTTACGAGCAGTACCTC.

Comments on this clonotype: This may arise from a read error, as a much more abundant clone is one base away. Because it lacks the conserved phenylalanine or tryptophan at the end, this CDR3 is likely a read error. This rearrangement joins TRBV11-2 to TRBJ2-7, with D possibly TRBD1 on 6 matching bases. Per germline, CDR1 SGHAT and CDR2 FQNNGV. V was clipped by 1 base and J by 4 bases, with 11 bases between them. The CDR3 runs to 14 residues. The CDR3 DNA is TGTGCCAGCAGCTTAGCACAGGGCCCTTACGAGCAGTACCTC. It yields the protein CASSLAQGPYEQYL.

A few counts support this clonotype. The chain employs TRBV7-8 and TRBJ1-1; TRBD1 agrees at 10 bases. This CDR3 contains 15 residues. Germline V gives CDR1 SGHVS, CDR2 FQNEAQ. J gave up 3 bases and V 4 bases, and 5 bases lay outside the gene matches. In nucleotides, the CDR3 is TGTGCCAGCAGCTCCTCGGACAGGGGGGACACTGAAGCTTTCTTT. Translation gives CASSSSDRGDTEAFF.

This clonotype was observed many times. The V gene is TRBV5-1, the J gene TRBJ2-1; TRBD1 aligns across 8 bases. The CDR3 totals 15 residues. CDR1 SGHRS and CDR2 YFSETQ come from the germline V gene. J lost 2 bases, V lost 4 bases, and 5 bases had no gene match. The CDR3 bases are TGCGCCAGCAGCCCGGACAGGGAAGCCTACAATGAGCAGTTCTTC. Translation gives CASSPDREAYNEQFF.

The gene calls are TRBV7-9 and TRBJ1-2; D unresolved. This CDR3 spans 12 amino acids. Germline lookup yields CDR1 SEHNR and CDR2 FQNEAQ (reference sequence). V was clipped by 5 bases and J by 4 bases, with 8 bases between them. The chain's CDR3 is CASSTSRYGYTF. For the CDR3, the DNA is TGTGCCAGCAGCACCAGCCGCTATGGCTACACCTTC. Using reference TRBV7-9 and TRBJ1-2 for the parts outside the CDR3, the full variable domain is DTGVSQNPRHKITKRGQNVTFRCDPISEHNRLYWYRQTLGQGPEFLTYFQNEAQLEKSRLLSDRFSAERPKGSFSTLEIQRTEQGDSAMYLCASSTSRYGYTFGSGTRLTVV.

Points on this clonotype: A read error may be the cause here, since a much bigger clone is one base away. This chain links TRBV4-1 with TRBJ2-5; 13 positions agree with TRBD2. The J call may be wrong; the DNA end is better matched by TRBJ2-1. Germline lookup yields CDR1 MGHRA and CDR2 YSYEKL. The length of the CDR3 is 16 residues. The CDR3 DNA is TGCGCCAGCAGCCTCGGGACTAGCGGGGCGGGAGAGACCCAGTTCTTC. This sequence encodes CASSLGTSGAGETQFF.

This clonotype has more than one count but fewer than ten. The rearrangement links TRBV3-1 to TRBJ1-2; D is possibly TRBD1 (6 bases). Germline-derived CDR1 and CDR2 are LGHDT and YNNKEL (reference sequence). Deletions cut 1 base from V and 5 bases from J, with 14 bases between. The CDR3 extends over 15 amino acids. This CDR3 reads CASSQGTEVLYGYTF. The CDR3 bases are TGTGCCAGCAGCCAAGGGACAGAGGTGTTATATGGCTACACCTTC. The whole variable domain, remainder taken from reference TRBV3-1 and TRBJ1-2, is DTAVSQTPKYLVTQMGNDKSIKCEQNLGHDTMYWYKQDSKKFLKIMFSYNNKELIINETVPNRFSPKSPDKAHLNLHINSLELGDSAVYFCASSQGTEVLYGYTFGSGTRLTVV.

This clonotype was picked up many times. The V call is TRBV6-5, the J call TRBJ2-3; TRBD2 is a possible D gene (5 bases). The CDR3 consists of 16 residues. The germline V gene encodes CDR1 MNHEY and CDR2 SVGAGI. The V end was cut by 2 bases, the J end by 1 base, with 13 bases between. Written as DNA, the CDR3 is TGTGCCAGCAGTTACACACTAGGATCGGGCACAGATACGCAGTATTTT. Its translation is CASSYTLGSGTDTQYF.

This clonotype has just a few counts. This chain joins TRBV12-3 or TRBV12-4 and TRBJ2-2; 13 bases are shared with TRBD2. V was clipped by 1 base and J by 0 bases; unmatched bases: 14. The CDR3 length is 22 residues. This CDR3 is CASSLVAPTSGRDSANTGELFF. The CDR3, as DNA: TGTGCCAGCAGTTTAGTTGCCCCAACTAGCGGGAGGGATTCGGCGAACACCGGGGAGCTGTTTTTT.

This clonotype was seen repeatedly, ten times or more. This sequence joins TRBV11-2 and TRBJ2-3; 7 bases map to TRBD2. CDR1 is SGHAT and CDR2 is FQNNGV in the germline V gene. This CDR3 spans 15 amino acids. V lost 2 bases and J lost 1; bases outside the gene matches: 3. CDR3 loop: CASSLWGGRTDTQYF. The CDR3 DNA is TGTGCCAGCAGCTTATGGGGGGGTCGCACAGATACGCAGTATTTT.

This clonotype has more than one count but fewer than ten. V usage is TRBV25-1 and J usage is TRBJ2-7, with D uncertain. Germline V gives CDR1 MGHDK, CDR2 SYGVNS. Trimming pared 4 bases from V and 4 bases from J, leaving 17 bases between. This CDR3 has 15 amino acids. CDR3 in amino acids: CASSGSTNPFYEQYF. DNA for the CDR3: TGTGCCAGCAGTGGGTCGACAAATCCCTTTTACGAGCAGTACTTC.

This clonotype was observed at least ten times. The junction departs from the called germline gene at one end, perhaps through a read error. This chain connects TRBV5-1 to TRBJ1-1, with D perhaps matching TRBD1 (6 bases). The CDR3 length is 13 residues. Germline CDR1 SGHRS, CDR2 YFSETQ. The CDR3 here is CASSYLQGTEAFF. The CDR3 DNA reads TGTGCCAGCAGTTACTTACAGGGAACTGAAGCTTTCTTT.

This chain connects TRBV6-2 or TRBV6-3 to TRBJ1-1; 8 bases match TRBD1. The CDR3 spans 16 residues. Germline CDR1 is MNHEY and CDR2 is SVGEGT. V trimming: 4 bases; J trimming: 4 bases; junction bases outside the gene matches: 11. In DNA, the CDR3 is TGTGCCAGCAGTTCGCCCCCCAGGGGGCGCCCCACTGAAGCTTTCTTT. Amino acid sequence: CASSSPPRGRPTEAFF.

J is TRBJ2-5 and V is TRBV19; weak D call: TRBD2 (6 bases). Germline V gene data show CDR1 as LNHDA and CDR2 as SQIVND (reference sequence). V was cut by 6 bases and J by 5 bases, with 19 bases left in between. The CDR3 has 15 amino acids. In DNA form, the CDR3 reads TGTGCCAGTAGCGACCCCGGAGGGTCGAGGGAGACCCAGTACTTC. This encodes CASSDPGGSRETQYF.

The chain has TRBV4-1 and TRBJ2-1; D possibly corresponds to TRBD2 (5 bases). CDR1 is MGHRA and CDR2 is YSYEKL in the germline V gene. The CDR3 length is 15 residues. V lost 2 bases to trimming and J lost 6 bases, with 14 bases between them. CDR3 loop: CASSQNPGGSNEQFF. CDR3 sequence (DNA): TGCGCCAGCAGCCAAAACCCCGGAGGCTCCAATGAGCAGTTCTTC.

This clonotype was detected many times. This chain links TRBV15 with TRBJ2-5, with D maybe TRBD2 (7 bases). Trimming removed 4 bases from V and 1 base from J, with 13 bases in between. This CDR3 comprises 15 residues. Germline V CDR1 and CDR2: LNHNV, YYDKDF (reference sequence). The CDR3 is CATSKGGGPQETQYF. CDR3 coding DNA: TGTGCCACCAGCAAGGGGGGGGGGCCCCAAGAGACCCAGTACTTC.

The CDR3 nucleotides are TGCGCCAGCAGCCAAGATTGGGGACTAAGGGCCGAGCAGTACTTC. Its protein is CASSQDWGLRAEQYF. This rearrangement joins TRBV4-3 to TRBJ2-7; 7 positions agree with TRBD2. J gave up 6 bases and V 0 bases, and 8 bases lay outside the gene matches. CDR3 length: 15 residues. Germline lookup yields CDR1 LGHNA and CDR2 YSLEER.

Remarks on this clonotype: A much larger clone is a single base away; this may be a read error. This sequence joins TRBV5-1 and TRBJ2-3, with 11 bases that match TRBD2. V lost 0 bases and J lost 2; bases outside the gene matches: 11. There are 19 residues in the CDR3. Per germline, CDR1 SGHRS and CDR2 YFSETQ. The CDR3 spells CASSLEVGTSGPITDTQYF. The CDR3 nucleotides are TGCGCCAGCAGCTTGGAGGTGGGGACTAGCGGCCCAATCACAGATACGCAGTATTTT.